Sequencing of this TCR beta chain was carried out in a study of T-cell reconstitution after alpha-beta-depleted transplantation in children. It was with unique molecular identifiers that the TCRbeta library was prepared. TCRdb processed the PCR reads anew with MiXCR; each CDR3 protein has one entry. Here the sample spans more than 250,000 distinct CDR3 sequences, 9.5% to 10% being singletons. This clonotype was counted only a few times. Trimming removed 1 base at V and 4 bases at J, with 10 bases between. The CDR3 totals 14 residues. This TCR derives from a human donor who donated a stem cell graft to a child with SCID. The material sequenced was PBMCs from the stem cell graft donor, taken from the stem cell graft. The chain is built from TRBV12-3 or TRBV12-4 and TRBJ2-5; maybe TRBD2 (6 bases). The CDR3 loop reads CASSLGRLGETQYF. The CDR3 nucleotides are TGTGCCAGCAGTTTAGGCCGACTAGGAGAGACCCAGTACTTC.